This is a list of T cell receptor beta chains from one sample in a study of blood T cells in healthy people across ages. TCRdb reprocessed the 5' RACE reads with MiXCR, giving one entry per CDR3 protein. The sample consists of 650,000 to 1,000,000 distinct CDR3 sequences, about 45% of them appearing once. The sample was blood. The receptors were gathered from a man at least 80 years old in good health. The CDR3 runs from the conserved cysteine through the conserved F or W. Fields, in order: CDR3 protein, CDR3 DNA, V gene, clone size, J gene, D gene. A D gene is named only where the DNA matches it firmly. Clone size is given for some rows only: seen once, a few or many times, or a class if the clone is expanded.

CDR3: CASSQVLGRKNIQYF
DNA: TGCGCCAGCAGCCAGGTCCTTGGGAGGAAAAACATTCAGTACTTC
V: TRBV4-1
size: -
J: TRBJ2-4
D: -

CDR3: CSAREPYSYEQYF
DNA: TGCAGTGCTAGAGAACCATACTCCTACGAGCAGTACTTC
V: TRBV20-1
size: many
J: TRBJ2-7
D: -

CDR3: CASRLQGDIQYF
DNA: TGTGCCAGCAGGCTACAGGGGGACATTCAGTACTTC
V: TRBV6-1
size: many
J: TRBJ2-4
D: TRBD1

CDR3: CASSTRDRNYEQYF
DNA: TGTGCCAGCAGTACAAGGGACAGGAACTACGAGCAGTACTTC
V: TRBV6-5
size: -
J: TRBJ2-7
D: TRBD1

CDR3: CASPPAGTRINEQFF
DNA: TGTGCCAGTCCCCCGGCCGGGACAAGGATTAATGAGCAGTTCTTC
V: TRBV6-1
size: -
J: TRBJ2-1
D: -

CDR3: CAGSQDLTSGAQYF
DNA: TGTGCCGGCAGCCAAGATCTCACTAGCGGCGCGCAGTACTTC
V: TRBV3-1
size: -
J: TRBJ2-7
D: TRBD2

CDR3: CAGNSHNEQFF
DNA: TGTGCCGGGAACTCGCACAATGAGCAGTTCTTC
V: TRBV30
size: -
J: TRBJ2-1
D: -

CDR3: CASTRGRGTGELFF
DNA: TGTGCCTCCACTAGGGGCAGGGGCACCGGGGAGCTGTTTTTT
V: TRBV27
size: many
J: TRBJ2-2
D: -

CDR3: CASSVTGDTGELFF
DNA: TGTGCCAGCAGCGTAACTGGGGACACCGGGGAGCTGTTTTTT
V: TRBV7-9
size: -
J: TRBJ2-2
D: -

CDR3: CASSDNYEQYF
DNA: TGTGCCAGCAGTGACAACTACGAGCAGTACTTC
V: TRBV6-1
size: many
J: TRBJ2-7
D: -

CDR3: CAPGRDTFYEQFF
DNA: TGTGCTCCCGGACGGGACACCTTCTACGAGCAGTTCTTC
V: TRBV7-3
size: -
J: TRBJ2-1
D: -

CDR3: CASSVAPGAYEQFF
DNA: TGTGCCAGCAGCGTAGCTCCAGGGGCATACGAGCAGTTCTTC
V: TRBV9
size: -
J: TRBJ2-1
D: -

CDR3: CASSEVVGARGELFF
DNA: TGTGCCAGCAGTGAAGTGGTTGGCGCCCGCGGGGAGCTGTTTTTT
V: TRBV2
size: few
J: TRBJ2-2
D: -

CDR3: CSAQDLGVGSYEQYF
DNA: TGCAGTGCCCAGGATTTGGGGGTGGGGTCATACGAGCAGTACTTC
V: TRBV20-1
size: -
J: TRBJ2-7
D: -

CDR3: CSARDFRRNYGYTF
DNA: TGCAGTGCTAGAGATTTCAGGCGCAACTATGGCTACACCTTC
V: TRBV20-1
size: few
J: TRBJ1-2
D: -

CDR3: CASSLAPTEAYGYTF
DNA: TGTGCCAGCAGTTTAGCGCCAACGGAGGCCTATGGCTACACCTTC
V: TRBV12-3/TRBV12-4
size: many
J: TRBJ1-2
D: -

CDR3: CASSVDPRNTEAFF
DNA: TGTGCCAGCAGCGTAGATCCTAGGAACACTGAAGCTTTCTTT
V: TRBV9
size: once
J: TRBJ1-1
D: -

CDR3: CASSLGEAAHSPLHF
DNA: TGTGCCAGCAGCTTAGGCGAGGCAGCTCATTCACCCCTCCACTTT
V: TRBV13
size: -
J: TRBJ1-6
D: -

CDR3: CASRGGQETQYF
DNA: TGTGCCAGCCGGGGAGGGCAAGAGACCCAGTACTTC
V: TRBV11-3
size: -
J: TRBJ2-5
D: TRBD2

CDR3: CASSPGLAGGKFF
DNA: TGTGCCAGCAGCCCGGGACTAGCGGGAGGGAAGTTCTTC
V: TRBV7-9
size: -
J: TRBJ2-1
D: TRBD2

CDR3: CASNHRGRARTDTQYF
DNA: TGTGCCAGCAACCACCGCGGGAGGGCCCGGACAGATACGCAGTATTTT
V: TRBV14
size: once
J: TRBJ2-3
D: TRBD2

CDR3: CSAREGLVTNEQFF
DNA: TGCAGTGCTAGAGAGGGACTAGTTACCAATGAGCAGTTCTTC
V: TRBV20-1
size: few
J: TRBJ2-1
D: TRBD2

CDR3: CASSEVWVRTDTQYF
DNA: TGTGCCAGCAGTGAAGTTTGGGTTAGAACAGATACGCAGTATTTT
V: TRBV2
size: -
J: TRBJ2-3
D: -

CDR3: CASSTVAGSSYNEQFF
DNA: TGCGCCAGCAGCACAGTAGCGGGATCTTCCTACAATGAGCAGTTCTTC
V: TRBV5-1
size: few
J: TRBJ2-1
D: TRBD2

CDR3: CASKKAGGLYEQYF
DNA: TGTGCCAGCAAAAAAGCGGGAGGTTTGTACGAGCAGTACTTC
V: TRBV7-2
size: few
J: TRBJ2-7
D: TRBD2

CDR3: CSVEDPTRVTDTQYF
DNA: TGCAGCGTTGAAGATCCGACCAGGGTCACAGATACGCAGTATTTT
V: TRBV29-1
size: -
J: TRBJ2-3
D: -

CDR3: CSVGSGSYNEQYF
DNA: TGCAGCGTTGGGAGCGGGAGTTACAATGAGCAGTACTTC
V: TRBV29-1
size: few
J: TRBJ2-7
D: TRBD2

CDR3: CASSLQGLGIGQYF
DNA: TGTGCCAGCAGTTTGCAGGGTCTAGGTATAGGGCAGTACTTC
V: TRBV12-3/TRBV12-4
size: few
J: TRBJ2-7
D: -

CDR3: CATQTGSNQPQHF
DNA: TGTGCCACCCAGACAGGGAGCAATCAGCCCCAGCATTTT
V: TRBV24-1
size: many
J: TRBJ1-5
D: TRBD1

CDR3: CASSLWPSGDTDTQYF
DNA: TGTGCCAGCAGTTTATGGCCTAGCGGGGACACAGATACGCAGTATTTT
V: TRBV12-3/TRBV12-4
size: -
J: TRBJ2-3
D: TRBD2

CDR3: CASSHREAYEQYF
DNA: TGTGCCAGCAGCCACAGGGAGGCTTACGAGCAGTACTTC
V: TRBV6-1
size: -
J: TRBJ2-7
D: -

CDR3: CASQIGGDSPLHF
DNA: TGTGCCTCCCAGATCGGGGGGGATTCACCCCTCCACTTT
V: TRBV25-1
size: -
J: TRBJ1-6
D: -

CDR3: CSPGGAGKSGNPHEQYF
DNA: TGCAGCCCGGGAGGGGCAGGTAAAAGCGGAAACCCCCACGAGCAGTACTTC
V: TRBV20-1
size: -
J: TRBJ2-7
D: TRBD2

CDR3: CASGLNGRGNEQFF
DNA: TGTGCTAGTGGTTTGAATGGGAGGGGGAATGAGCAGTTCTTC
V: TRBV12-5
size: few
J: TRBJ2-1
D: -

CDR3: CASSLAGALDNEQFF
DNA: TGTGCCAGCAGTTTGGCAGGGGCCCTAGACAATGAGCAGTTCTTC
V: TRBV6-2/TRBV6-3
size: once
J: TRBJ2-1
D: -

CDR3: CASSQPGLAGGEQFF
DNA: TGTGCCAGCAGCCAACCCGGACTAGCCGGCGGAGAGCAGTTCTTC
V: TRBV6-6
size: -
J: TRBJ2-1
D: TRBD2

CDR3: CASSSDPDTQDNKNIQYF
DNA: TGTGCCAGCAGCTCGGACCCGGACACCCAGGATAATAAAAACATTCAGTACTTC
V: TRBV7-9
size: -
J: TRBJ2-4
D: -

CDR3: CASSFARLASYEQYF
DNA: TGTGCCAGCAGCTTCGCGCGACTAGCGAGCTACGAGCAGTACTTC
V: TRBV7-2
size: few
J: TRBJ2-7
D: TRBD2

CDR3: CATSGDRVQETQYF
DNA: TGTGCCACCAGCGGAGACAGGGTCCAAGAGACCCAGTACTTC
V: TRBV15
size: -
J: TRBJ2-5
D: TRBD1

CDR3: CASSLEPSVHEQYF
DNA: TGTGCCAGCAGCTTAGAGCCGTCGGTTCACGAGCAGTACTTC
V: TRBV7-2
size: -
J: TRBJ2-7
D: -

CDR3: CATPPARDWYEQYF
DNA: TGTGCCACCCCACCTGCGAGAGATTGGTACGAGCAGTACTTC
V: TRBV6-2/TRBV6-3
size: few
J: TRBJ2-7
D: -

CDR3: CSGKGGGEQYF
DNA: TGCAGCGGTAAAGGGGGGGGCGAGCAGTACTTC
V: TRBV29-1
size: many
J: TRBJ2-7
D: -

CDR3: CSASQTGAGEQYF
DNA: TGCAGTGCTAGCCAGACAGGGGCGGGCGAGCAGTACTTC
V: TRBV20-1
size: -
J: TRBJ2-7
D: TRBD1

CDR3: CSAEGGSGEGAYNEQYF
DNA: TGCAGCGCTGAAGGGGGTAGCGGAGAGGGGGCCTACAATGAGCAGTACTTC
V: TRBV29-1
size: -
J: TRBJ2-7
D: -

CDR3: CASSLFGTGVSNQPQHF
DNA: TGTGCCAGCAGTTTGTTCGGGACAGGGGTTAGCAATCAGCCCCAGCATTTT
V: TRBV27
size: -
J: TRBJ1-5
D: TRBD1

CDR3: CASTIIRGYLYGYTF
DNA: TGTGCCAGCACCATTATAAGGGGTTACCTCTATGGCTACACCTTC
V: TRBV4-2
size: once
J: TRBJ1-2
D: -

CDR3: CSVGGGLETYNEQFF
DNA: TGCAGCGTTGGGGGGGGGCTGGAGACTTACAATGAGCAGTTCTTC
V: TRBV29-1
size: -
J: TRBJ2-1
D: -

CDR3: CASSSGLREGRGTIYNEQFF
DNA: TGTGCCAGCAGCTCGGGGTTGCGGGAGGGTCGAGGTACTATTTACAATGAGCAGTTCTTC
V: TRBV7-2
size: -
J: TRBJ2-1
D: TRBD2

CDR3: CSARDRGLAGVEQFF
DNA: TGCAGTGCTAGAGATCGAGGGCTAGCGGGAGTTGAGCAGTTCTTC
V: TRBV20-1
size: -
J: TRBJ2-1
D: TRBD2

CDR3: CASSGGDSYQETQYF
DNA: TGTGCCAGCAGCGGGGGGGACAGCTACCAAGAGACCCAGTACTTC
V: TRBV2
size: -
J: TRBJ2-5
D: -

CDR3: CSARDTQRRVNTEAFF
DNA: TGCAGTGCTAGAGATACCCAGAGGAGGGTGAACACTGAAGCTTTCTTT
V: TRBV20-1
size: -
J: TRBJ1-1
D: -

CDR3: CSATRTSGSTNTQYF
DNA: TGCAGTGCTACAAGGACTAGCGGGAGTACAAATACGCAGTATTTT
V: TRBV20-1
size: -
J: TRBJ2-3
D: TRBD2

CDR3: CSVEWGEFYGYTF
DNA: TGCAGCGTTGAATGGGGGGAATTTTATGGCTACACCTTC
V: TRBV29-1
size: few
J: TRBJ1-2
D: -

CDR3: CASSFGIGEGGGEQYF
DNA: TGTGCCAGCAGCTTTGGAATAGGGGAGGGGGGAGGCGAGCAGTACTTC
V: TRBV7-2
size: -
J: TRBJ2-7
D: -

CDR3: CAWSAGLAGVYEQYF
DNA: TGTGCCTGGAGTGCGGGACTAGCGGGAGTCTACGAGCAGTACTTC
V: TRBV30
size: few
J: TRBJ2-7
D: TRBD2

CDR3: CAAREGQTEQFF
DNA: TGTGCCGCGAGGGAGGGCCAAACTGAGCAGTTCTTC
V: TRBV6-2/TRBV6-3
size: few
J: TRBJ2-1
D: TRBD2

CDR3: CASSFGQGSYTF
DNA: TGTGCCAGCAGCTTCGGACAGGGGAGCTACACCTTC
V: TRBV7-9
size: -
J: TRBJ1-2
D: TRBD1

CDR3: CASSLIGVYQPQHF
DNA: TGTGCCAGCAGTTTAATTGGGGTGTATCAGCCCCAGCATTTT
V: TRBV28
size: -
J: TRBJ1-5
D: -

CDR3: CASSLAVRRDTQYF
DNA: TGTGCCAGCAGCTTGGCGGTACGGAGAGATACGCAGTATTTT
V: TRBV5-4
size: few
J: TRBJ2-3
D: -